The rows below give T cell receptor beta chains drawn from one sample of a study of human T cells and chemical hapten exposure. In TCRdb, the RACE reads were re-called with MiXCR into one record per CDR3 protein. This table has tens of thousands of distinct CDR3 sequences, 8% to 13% appearing once. The specimen was whole blood, collected in connection with sensitization to the hapten diphenylcyclopropenone (DPC). These receptors came from a woman aged 25 to 39 with alopecia areata. Some clones in this sample may be carry-over from other donors' samples. CDR3s include the opening cysteine and the closing phenylalanine or tryptophan. Fields, in order: V gene, D gene, clone size, J gene, CDR3 DNA, CDR3 protein. The D gene is left open where the match is weak. Not all rows give a size; the values are once, few, many and, for expanded clones, a class.

v_call: TRBV7-9
d_call: .
clone_size: few
j_call: TRBJ2-3
cdr3_nt: TGTGCCAGCAGCCCAGGCGGAAGGGAAGATACGCAGTATTTT
cdr3_aa: CASSPGGREDTQYF

v_call: TRBV7-8
d_call: TRBD2
clone_size: few
j_call: TRBJ2-1
cdr3_nt: TGTGCCAGCAGCTTCCCGATTAGAACTAGCGGGGGGGGCTCGGATGAGCAGTTCTTC
cdr3_aa: CASSFPIRTSGGGSDEQFF

v_call: TRBV12-3/TRBV12-4
d_call: .
clone_size: many
j_call: TRBJ2-5
cdr3_nt: TGTGCCAGCAGTTTAGCGGGAGGAGAGACCCAGTACTTC
cdr3_aa: CASSLAGGETQYF

v_call: TRBV20-1
d_call: .
clone_size: .
j_call: TRBJ2-1
cdr3_nt: TGCAGTGCAACGACTGGGACCACGAGAGGTACGCAGCAGTTCTTC
cdr3_aa: CSATTGTTRGTQQFF

v_call: TRBV24-1
d_call: .
clone_size: many
j_call: TRBJ1-1
cdr3_nt: TGTGCCACCAGTGATTTGGTCGGTGAAGCTTTCTTT
cdr3_aa: CATSDLVGEAFF

v_call: TRBV12-3/TRBV12-4
d_call: .
clone_size: many
j_call: TRBJ2-7
cdr3_nt: TGTGCCAGCAGTCCGGGGGTGATTGGGTACGAGCAGTACTTC
cdr3_aa: CASSPGVIGYEQYF

v_call: TRBV18
d_call: TRBD1
clone_size: .
j_call: TRBJ1-1
cdr3_nt: TGTGCCAGCTCACCATGGAACGGACAGGAAGGCACTGAAGCTTTCTTT
cdr3_aa: CASSPWNGQEGTEAFF

v_call: TRBV7-9
d_call: TRBD2
clone_size: .
j_call: TRBJ2-7
cdr3_nt: TGTGCCAGCAGCTTAGGCGCTAGCGGATCCTACGAGCAGTACTTC
cdr3_aa: CASSLGASGSYEQYF

v_call: TRBV19
d_call: TRBD1
clone_size: few
j_call: TRBJ2-1
cdr3_nt: TGTGCCAGTAGTAGCCTAGGGACAGGAAAAAACAATGAGCAGTTCTTC
cdr3_aa: CASSSLGTGKNNEQFF

v_call: TRBV29-1
d_call: .
clone_size: many
j_call: TRBJ1-1
cdr3_nt: TGCAGCGTTGAAGTGGGCATTACTGAAGCTTTCTTT
cdr3_aa: CSVEVGITEAFF

v_call: TRBV10-3
d_call: TRBD2
clone_size: .
j_call: TRBJ2-5
cdr3_nt: TGTGCCATCAGGCCCCGGGAGGGGCAAGAGACCCAGTACTTC
cdr3_aa: CAIRPREGQETQYF

v_call: TRBV24-1
d_call: .
clone_size: few
j_call: TRBJ2-2
cdr3_nt: TGTGCCACCAACAGCGCGACCGGGGAGCTGTTTTTT
cdr3_aa: CATNSATGELFF